These T cell receptor beta chains were read from a single sample in a study of cytomegalovirus exposure and HLA in healthy donors. Using immunoSEQ multiplex PCR, the repertoire was profiled, and TCRdb retains in-frame clones only, with some absent. The repertoire holds around 92,000 clones, with 65% to 80% as singletons. The sample taken for sequencing was PBMCs. The receptors come from a female donor in good health and CMV-seropositive. Each CDR3 is given with its conserved first and last residue. A D gene is named only where the DNA matches it firmly. Clone sizes are given selectively: once, few, many, or a class where the clone is expanded.

cdr3_nt cdr3_aa j_call d_call v_call clone_size
TGTGCCAGCAGCTTAGAGTCCGGGGAGAATCAGCCCCAGCATTTT CASSLESGENQPQHF TRBJ1-5 NA TRBV7-2 NA
TGTGCCATCAGTGTGCAGGGCAACACTGAAGCTTTCTTT CAISVQGNTEAFF TRBJ1-1 NA TRBV10-3 NA
TGTGCCAGCAGCGTAGCTGGGCCCGTGGATGAGCAGTTCTTC CASSVAGPVDEQFF TRBJ2-1 NA TRBV9 NA
TGTGCTAGCAGCTTAGCCGGACAGCTTAACTATGGCTACACCTTC CASSLAGQLNYGYTF TRBJ1-2 NA TRBV7-7 NA
TGTGCCAGCAGCTTGGTGACAGGGCAGACTGAAGCTTTCTTT CASSLVTGQTEAFF TRBJ1-1 TRBD1 TRBV5-6 NA
TGTGCCAGCAGCTTGCAGGAGGGTCAGCCCCAGCATTTT CASSLQEGQPQHF TRBJ1-5 NA TRBV7-2 NA
TGTGCCTGGATGGACGGGGGGGCCTGGAACTACAATGAGCAGTTCTTC CAWMDGGAWNYNEQFF TRBJ2-1 TRBD2 TRBV30 NA
TGCGCCAGCAGCCGAGCAGCGGGGGGCACTAGCACAGATACGCAGTATTTT CASSRAAGGTSTDTQYF TRBJ2-3 TRBD2 TRBV4-1 NA
TGTGCCTGGGCGTTAAGACAGGGGAGCTACGAGCAGTACTTC CAWALRQGSYEQYF TRBJ2-7 TRBD1 TRBV30 once
TGCGCCAGCAGCCTCCTACTTAGGGGGTATGAGCAGTTCTTC CASSLLLRGYEQFF TRBJ2-1 NA TRBV5-1 NA
TGTGCCAGCTCCGTGGACAGGGGGCTTCACGGGGAGCTGTTTTTT CASSVDRGLHGELFF TRBJ2-2 TRBD1 TRBV2 NA
TGTGCCAGTAGTATAGGAGGGGGCAGCGGGACCCAGTACTTC CASSIGGGSGTQYF TRBJ2-5 TRBD1 TRBV19 NA
TGTGCCATCAGTGAGTCGAGCGAGACCCAGTACTTC CAISESSETQYF TRBJ2-5 NA TRBV10-3 once
TGCAGCGTTGGACGCCCTGGGCCGGGGGATGGCTACACCTTC CSVGRPGPGDGYTF TRBJ1-2 NA TRBV29-1 NA
TGTGCCAGCAGCATAGGACAGTTAGCTAACTATGGCTACACCTTC CASSIGQLANYGYTF TRBJ1-2 NA TRBV5-4 NA
TGTGCCAGCAGCTTGGTTGGGGAGGTCTACCAGCCCCAGCATTTT CASSLVGEVYQPQHF TRBJ1-5 NA TRBV5-8 NA
TGTGCCAGCAGCCGAAACAGAGACGGCTACACCTTC CASSRNRDGYTF TRBJ1-2 NA TRBV7-2 NA
TGTGCCAGCAGCTTGGATAGCGGTGTTAGCACAGATACGCAGTATTTT CASSLDSGVSTDTQYF TRBJ2-3 NA TRBV7-2 NA
TGTGCCAGTAGTATAGGAAGGGGGCCAGGGGCTTTCTTT CASSIGRGPGAFF TRBJ1-1 TRBD1 TRBV19 NA
TGCGCCAGCAGCCCGGGACAGGGGGCGAGTGGGGCCAACGTCCTGACTTTC CASSPGQGASGANVLTF TRBJ2-6 TRBD1 TRBV4-1 NA
TGTGCCAGCAGCCGGTCGGGGGGACAGGGGGCAAAGACTGAAGCTTTCTTT CASSRSGGQGAKTEAFF TRBJ1-1 TRBD1 TRBV14 few
TGTGCCAGCAGTGAAGTCAGGGTTGGTCAGCCCCAGCATTTT CASSEVRVGQPQHF TRBJ1-5 NA TRBV2 NA
TGTGCCAGCAGCCCAGGACAGGGGTGGGCTGAAGCTTTCTTT CASSPGQGWAEAFF TRBJ1-1 TRBD1 TRBV6-5 NA
TGCAGCGTTGAAGGCGGGGGGCCATATGGCTACACCTTC CSVEGGGPYGYTF TRBJ1-2 NA TRBV29-1 NA
TGTGCCAGCAGCTTCCGGAGGACAGATACGCAGTATTTT CASSFRRTDTQYF TRBJ2-3 NA TRBV7-2 NA
TGTGCCAGCAGCGTCCTCGGGAGCCTGTTCTCTGGGGCCAACGTCCTGACTTTC CASSVLGSLFSGANVLTF TRBJ2-6 NA TRBV11-2 few